The 12 T cell receptor beta chains in this list originate from one sample, sequenced in a study of tumor-infiltrating lymphocytes in primary liver carcinoma. Researchers generated TCR beta cDNA from about 530 ng of total RNA, relying on a constant-region primer. Researchers made the TCR beta libraries by running three nested multiplex PCR rounds with slightly modified ARM-PCR. Rounds one and two of PCR, each of 10 cycles, were primed with TRBV1-TRBV30 forward primers and a C-beta reverse primer. TCRdb analysed the multiplex PCR reads with MiXCR anew, one entry per CDR3 protein. The data contain a few hundred thousand distinct CDR3 sequences, around 50% of them singletons. In addition to blood RNA drawn from unsorted whole blood, germline DNA was extracted. The sample was peripheral blood. These receptors originate from a woman aged 25 to 39 with primary liver carcinoma and hepatitis B virus infection.

This clonotype has at least ten counts. The genes are TRBV28 and TRBJ2-3; 7 positions match TRBD2. Germline CDR1 reads MDHEN; CDR2 reads SYDVKM. There are 16 residues in the CDR3. With V trimmed by 5 bases and J by 4 bases, 12 bases remained unmatched. The DNA of the CDR3 is TGTGCCAGCAGTCTCCCCTACGAGCGGGACCCAGATACGCAGTATTTT. Protein sequence: CASSLPYERDPDTQYF.

A remark on this clonotype: One end of the junction varies from germline; a read error may be responsible. The chain joins TRBV5-6 to TRBJ2-5; 7 bases are a match to TRBD2. Per germline, CDR1 SGHDT and CDR2 YYEEEE. The CDR3 runs to 14 residues. The DNA of the CDR3 is TGTGCCAGCAGCTTGGCCGGAGGGAGGGAGACCCACTACTTC. It translates to CASSLAGGRETHYF. The whole variable domain, filled in from reference TRBV5-6 and TRBJ2-5, reads DAGVTQSPTHLIKTRGQQVTLRCSPKSGHDTVSWYQQALGQGPQFIFQYYEEEERQRGNFPDRFSGHQFPNYSSELNVNALLLGDSALYLCASSLAGGRETHYFGPGTRLLVL.

V gene TRBV13 combines with J gene TRBJ2-5, with TRBD1 matching 9 bases. CDR1 is PRHDT and CDR2 is FYEKMQ in the germline V gene (reference sequence). The CDR3 length is 15 residues. The V gene end was trimmed by 5 bases and the J gene end by 5 bases; junction bases not matched to a gene: 9. The chain's CDR3 is CASSQTGTGRETQYF. CDR3 in DNA: TGTGCCAGCAGCCAGACGGGGACAGGGAGGGAGACCCAGTACTTC.

Notes on this clonotype: A much larger clonotype is one base distant, so this may be a read error. J is TRBJ2-5 and V is TRBV29-1, with D maybe TRBD1 (6 bases). The CDR3 runs 14 residues. From germline, CDR1 is SQVTM and CDR2 ANQGSEA. The CDR3 sequence is CSVEGLGKGETHYF. CDR3 DNA: TGCAGCGTTGAAGGTCTCGGGAAGGGGGAGACCCATTACTTC.

This clonotype was counted between two and nine times. This sequence joins TRBV6-1 and TRBJ1-5; 7 bases line up with TRBD1. The CDR3 spans 15 residues. Germline V gene data show CDR1 as MNHNS and CDR2 as SASEGT. After removal of 4 bases from V and 4 bases from J, the junction contained 7 bases not matched to a gene. The CDR3 spells CASSALQGGNQPQHF. In DNA form, the CDR3 reads TGTGCCAGCAGTGCCCTTCAGGGGGGTAATCAGCCCCAGCATTTT.

Concerning this clonotype: Its ends do not fully match the called genes, so a read error is possible. The chain couples TRBV6-6 to TRBJ1-4; 9 bases are a match to TRBD1. This CDR3 comprises 17 residues. CDR1 is MNHNY, CDR2 SVGAGI, per germline (reference sequence). CDR3 bases: TGTGCCAGCAGCTACTCGACCGACAGGGGGGAGCGGGAAAACCTGTTTTTT. This sequence encodes CASSYSTDRGERENLFF.

This clonotype showed up many times. V gene TRBV11-2 combines with J gene TRBJ2-1, with 9 bases that match TRBD2. Germline V gene data show CDR1 as SGHAT and CDR2 as FQNNGV. The CDR3 consists of 14 residues. The ends lost 3 bases at V and 6 bases at J; junction bases unmatched: 3. CDR3 DNA: TGTGCCAGCAGCTTGGGACTAGCATCCAATGAGCAGTTCTTC. Its translation is CASSLGLASNEQFF.

Details on this clonotype: An end of the junction does not agree with germline; a read error may underlie this. V usage is TRBV4-3 and J usage is TRBJ2-3; D ambiguous. CDR1 and CDR2 from the germline V gene are LGHNA and YSLEER. The CDR3 consists of 15 residues. CDR3 sequence reads: CVSSQDRVITDTQYF. The CDR3 DNA reads TGCGTCAGCAGCCAAGATCGGGTCATCACAGATACGCAGTATTTT.

In regard to this clonotype: A much larger clone differs by one base, so this may be a read error. The chain employs TRBV12-3 or TRBV12-4 and TRBJ1-1; maybe TRBD1 (5 bases). The CDR3 contains 13 residues. The CDR3 DNA is TGTGCCAGCAGATTAGGGACGAACACTGAAGCTTTCTTT. It encodes CASRLGTNTEAFF.

CDR3 residues: CASRPDGVWTGNTIYF. The CDR3 nucleotides read TGTGCCAGCAGACCGGACGGCGTCTGGACGGGAAACACCATATATTTT. The rearrangement uses TRBV7-9 and TRBJ1-3; D not certain. CDR1 and CDR2 (germline): SEHNR, FQNEAQ (reference sequence). The CDR3 contains 16 residues. V lost 6 bases and J lost 4, with 19 bases in between.

The V gene is TRBV4-1, the J gene TRBJ2-1; TRBD2 aligns across 8 bases. CDR1 and CDR2 from the germline V gene are MGHRA and YSYEKL. V trimming: 2 bases; J trimming: 10 bases; junction bases outside the gene matches: 10. The CDR3 totals 15 residues. The CDR3 DNA sequence: TGCGCCAGCAGCCAAAACACCGGGACTAGGGACGAGCAGTTCTTC. This sequence encodes CASSQNTGTRDEQFF.

This clonotype was observed a single time. The junction differs from germline at one of its ends, possibly a read error. The chain combines TRBV6-5 with TRBJ2-7; possibly TRBD2 for D (6 bases). Germline values: CDR1 MNHEY, CDR2 SVGAGI. The CDR3 sequence is 15 residues long. CDR3 protein: CASCYLATGPYDQYF. The CDR3 DNA reads TGTGCCAGCTGTTATCTAGCGACCGGACCCTACGATCAGTACTTC.